These 21 T cell receptor beta chains share one sample of origin, sequenced in a study of blood T cells in healthy people across ages. For the second PCR, which ran for about 6 to 11 cycles, a sample-barcoded 5' primer and a J-beta primer mix were used. In TCRdb, the 5' RACE reads were re-called with MiXCR into one record per CDR3 protein. The table shows under 800,000 distinct CDR3 sequences, with roughly 41% occurring only once. Sequences were obtained from blood. Receptors were obtained from a woman aged 60 to 75 in good health.

A few counts support this clonotype. The chain combines TRBV25-1 with TRBJ1-4; maybe TRBD1 (6 bases). V was clipped by 4 bases and J by 3 bases, with 12 bases between them. This CDR3 contains 15 residues. The germline CDR1 and CDR2 sequences are MGHDK and SYGVNS. The CDR3 sequence is CASSGWGGPNEKLFF. CDR3 sequence (DNA): TGTGCCAGCAGTGGTTGGGGGGGGCCTAATGAAAAACTGTTTTTT.

This chain uses TRBV6-6 with TRBJ2-5; TRBD1 or TRBD2 may be the D gene (6 bases each). The germline V and J ends were trimmed by 4 bases and 11 bases, with 23 bases remaining between them. There are 15 residues in the CDR3. Germline V CDR1 and CDR2: MNHNY, SVGAGI (reference sequence). CDR3 sequence reads: CASSFRVEGGHEQYF. Written as DNA, the CDR3 is TGTGCCAGCAGTTTCCGGGTTGAAGGGGGGCATGAGCAGTACTTC.

This clonotype was counted between two and nine times. The CDR3 region is CASSLTNGVGDTQYF. DNA for the CDR3: TGTGCCAGCAGCTTAACTAACGGGGTGGGAGATACGCAGTATTTT. The chain has TRBV7-8 and TRBJ2-3; D might be TRBD2 (5 bases). Trimming removed 2 bases from V and 5 bases from J, with 14 bases in between. The CDR3 is made up of 15 amino acids. Germline V lookup: CDR1 SGHVS, CDR2 FQNEAQ.

J is TRBJ2-2 and V is TRBV12-3 or TRBV12-4, with D unclear. The CDR3 is made up of 13 amino acids. The ends were cut back, 8 bases at V and 5 bases at J, with 12 bases in the middle. The CDR3: CASGPLRTGELFF. Here the CDR3 DNA reads TGTGCCAGCGGACCACTACGGACCGGGGAGCTGTTTTTT.

The chain is built from TRBV20-1 and TRBJ1-5; D not certain. CDR1 is DFQATT and CDR2 is SNEGSKA in the germline V gene (reference sequence). This CDR3 region has 14 residues. V lost 3 bases and J lost 3, with 12 bases in between. The CDR3: CSASNGRLNQPQHF. Written as DNA, the CDR3 is TGCAGTGCTAGTAACGGGCGACTCAATCAGCCCCAGCATTTT.

V and J are TRBV21-1 and TRBJ2-7; the table's D gene call, TRBD2, was not cross checked with the DNA. TRBV21-1 is described as a pseudogene. This CDR3 region has 18 residues. The CDR3 DNA follows: TGTGCCAGCAGCAAACGTCGGACTAGCGGGGGCCCCACCTACGAGCAGTACTTC. Its protein product is CASSKRRTSGGPTYEQYF.

The chain is built from TRBV5-6 and TRBJ2-7; D may be TRBD1 (5 bases). CDR3 length: 12 amino acids. V lost 2 bases and J 7 bases, leaving 10 bases between the germline ends. CDR1 is SGHDT and CDR2 is YYEEEE in the germline V gene. As DNA, the CDR3 is TGTGCCAGCAGCTTAATTACAGGAGAGCAGTACTTC. It is translated as CASSLITGEQYF.

V usage is TRBV20-1 and J usage is TRBJ2-3; D perhaps matches TRBD2 (6 bases). Deletions cut 3 bases from V and 4 bases from J, with 11 bases between. Germline-derived CDR1 and CDR2 are DFQATT and SNEGSKA (reference sequence). The length of the CDR3 is 13 residues. This CDR3 reads CSASPWGADTQYF. CDR3 coding DNA: TGCAGTGCTAGCCCTTGGGGGGCAGATACGCAGTATTTT.

The rearrangement uses TRBV20-1 and TRBJ2-3, with TRBD1 identical over 7 bases. Germline V gene data show CDR1 as DFQATT and CDR2 as SNEGSKA (reference sequence). This CDR3 spans 18 amino acids. Trimming removed 1 base from V and 0 bases from J; junction bases left unmatched: 13. CDR3 residues: CSARVPGTDRHSTDTQYF. DNA for the CDR3: TGCAGTGCTAGAGTTCCGGGGACAGATAGACATAGCACAGATACGCAGTATTTT.

This clonotype is a singleton in its sample. A much more abundant neighbour one base away suggests this may be a read error. The chain is built from TRBV6-5 and TRBJ2-6; 7 bases fit TRBD2. Germline CDR1 and CDR2: MNHEY and SVGAGI. The CDR3 length is 17 residues. The CDR3 nucleotides are TGTGCCAGCAGTTACTGGGGGGGTGGCTCTGGGGCCGACGTCCTGACTTTC. Amino acid sequence: CASSYWGGGSGADVLTF.

This chain uses TRBV25-1 with TRBJ2-7, with a weak D call TRBD1 (6 bases). V was trimmed by 7 bases and J by 0 bases, leaving 13 bases between them. CDR1 and CDR2 (germline): MGHDK, SYGVNS. The CDR3 loop spans 14 amino acids. This CDR3 reads CASTGAPSSYEQYF. CDR3 sequence (DNA): TGTGCCAGCACAGGGGCGCCGAGCTCCTACGAGCAGTACTTC.

The chain has TRBV20-1 and TRBJ2-3; D may match TRBD1 or TRBD2 (5 bases each). V lost 2 bases, J lost 0 bases, and 12 bases lay in between. The length of the CDR3 is 15 residues. Germline CDR1 is DFQATT and CDR2 is SNEGSKA (reference sequence). CDR3 bases: TGCAGTGCTAGACCTTGGGACGCCAGCACAGATACGCAGTATTTT. The encoded protein is CSARPWDASTDTQYF.

V gene TRBV7-8 combines with J gene TRBJ1-2, with D unclear. The CDR3 is 11 residues long. Germline lookup yields CDR1 SGHVS and CDR2 FQNEAQ. V lost 0 bases and J lost 8, with 4 bases in between. CDR3 region: CASSLAWGYTF. The CDR3, as DNA: TGTGCCAGCAGCTTAGCTTGGGGCTACACCTTC.

The chain joins TRBV30 to TRBJ2-7, with TRBD1 matching 7 bases. TRBJ2-5 matches the DNA end more closely, so the J call is doubtful. Germline V CDR1 and CDR2: GTSNPN, SVGIG (reference sequence). The CDR3 sequence is 15 residues long. The CDR3: CAWSSGTAAGETQYF. The CDR3, as DNA: TGTGCCTGGAGTTCTGGGACAGCCGCTGGGGAGACCCAGTACTTC.

The chain has TRBV20-1 and TRBJ1-5, with D possibly matching TRBD1 (6 bases). V dropped 5 bases and J dropped 2 bases, with 13 bases sitting between them. Looked up from germline, CDR1 is DFQATT and CDR2 is SNEGSKA (reference sequence). The CDR3 sequence is 14 residues long. The CDR3 nucleotides read TGCAGTGCTCTTGGGGGCAGGGGCAATCAGCCCCAGCATTTT. Encoded protein: CSALGGRGNQPQHF.

This clonotype was picked up a small number of times. This rearrangement joins TRBV29-1 to TRBJ2-2; 16 nucleotides align to TRBD2. CDR3 length: 18 residues. V was pared by 4 bases and J by 6 bases, with 11 bases of the junction left unmatched. Per germline, CDR1 SQVTM and CDR2 ANQGSEA. CDR3 in amino acids: CSVALTGLAGGPAGELFF. DNA for the CDR3: TGCAGCGTTGCCTTAACGGGACTAGCGGGAGGGCCGGCCGGGGAGCTGTTTTTT.

The chain recombines TRBV10-3 with TRBJ1-5, with D tentatively TRBD1 (6 bases). The CDR3 sequence is 13 residues long. Germline V gives CDR1 ENHRY, CDR2 SYGVKD. Deletions cut 7 bases from V and 5 bases from J, with 12 bases between. CDR3 DNA: TGTGCCATCAAGGGGGGACCTGATCAGCCCCAGCATTTT. Encoded protein: CAIKGGPDQPQHF.

This clonotype was recorded a few times. The rearrangement joins TRBV20-1 to TRBJ2-7; TRBD2 might be the D (5 bases). The V gene lost 1 base and the J gene lost 3 bases, with 13 bases spanning the gap. Germline CDR1 reads DFQATT; CDR2 reads SNEGSKA (reference sequence). This CDR3 is built from 14 residues. CDR3 sequence: CSARGGREGYEQYF. CDR3 coding DNA: TGCAGTGCTAGAGGAGGACGGGAAGGCTACGAGCAGTACTTC.

There are a few counts of this clonotype. The gene calls are TRBV12-3 or TRBV12-4 and TRBJ1-5, with unresolved D. This CDR3 contains 16 residues. Trimming cost V 5 bases and J 2 bases, with 16 bases left between them. The CDR3 nucleotides are TGTGCCAGCAGTCTCCCCGGCCCGGCGGGCAATCAGCCCCAGCATTTT. Translating gives CASSLPGPAGNQPQHF.

This chain joins TRBV20-1 and TRBJ2-3, with 8 positions matching TRBD2. This CDR3 has 14 residues. Germline CDR1 reads DFQATT; CDR2 reads SNEGSKA (reference sequence). V shed 4 bases, J shed 5 bases, and the junction held 8 bases outside the gene matches. The CDR3 protein is CSANYRGGKDTQYF. DNA of the CDR3: TGCAGTGCTAATTATCGGGGGGGCAAAGATACGCAGTATTTT.

This clonotype was seen once. This chain joins TRBV20-1 and TRBJ1-2; D is uncertain. This CDR3 region has 13 residues. Deletions cut 4 bases from V and 2 bases from J, with 11 bases between. Per germline, CDR1 DFQATT and CDR2 SNEGSKA (reference sequence). The CDR3 is CSATTPENYGYTF. The CDR3 coding sequence is TGCAGTGCTACGACTCCAGAGAACTATGGCTACACCTTC.